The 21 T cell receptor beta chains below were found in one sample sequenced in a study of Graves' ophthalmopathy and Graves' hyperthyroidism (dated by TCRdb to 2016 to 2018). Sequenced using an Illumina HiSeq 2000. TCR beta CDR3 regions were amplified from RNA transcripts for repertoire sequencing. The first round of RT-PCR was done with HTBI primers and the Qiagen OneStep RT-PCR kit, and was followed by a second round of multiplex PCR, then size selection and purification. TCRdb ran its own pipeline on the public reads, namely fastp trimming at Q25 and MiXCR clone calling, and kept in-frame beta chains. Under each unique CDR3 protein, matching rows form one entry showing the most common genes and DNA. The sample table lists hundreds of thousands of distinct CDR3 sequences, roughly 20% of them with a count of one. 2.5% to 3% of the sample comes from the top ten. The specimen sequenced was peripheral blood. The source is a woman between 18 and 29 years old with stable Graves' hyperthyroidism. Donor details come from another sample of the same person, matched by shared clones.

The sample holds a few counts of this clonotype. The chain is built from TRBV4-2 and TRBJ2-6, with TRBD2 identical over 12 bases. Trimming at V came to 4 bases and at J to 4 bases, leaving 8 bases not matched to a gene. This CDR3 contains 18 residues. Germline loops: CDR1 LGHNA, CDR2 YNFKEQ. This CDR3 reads CASSLSATSGRGANVLTF. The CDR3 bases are TGTGCCAGCAGCCTCTCCGCGACTAGCGGGAGAGGGGCCAACGTCCTGACTTTC.

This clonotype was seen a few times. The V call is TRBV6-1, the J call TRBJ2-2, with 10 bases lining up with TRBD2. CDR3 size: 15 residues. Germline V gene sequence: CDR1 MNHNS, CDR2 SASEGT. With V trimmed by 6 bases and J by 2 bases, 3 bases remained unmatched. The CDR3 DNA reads TGTGCCAGCAGCCCTAGCGGGGGAAACACCGGGGAGCTGTTTTTT. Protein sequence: CASSPSGGNTGELFF.

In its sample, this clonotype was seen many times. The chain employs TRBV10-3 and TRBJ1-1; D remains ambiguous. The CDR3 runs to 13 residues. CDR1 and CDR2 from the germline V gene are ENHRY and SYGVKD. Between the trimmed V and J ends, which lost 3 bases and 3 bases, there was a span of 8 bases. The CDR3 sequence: CAISEQTDTEAFF. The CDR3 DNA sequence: TGTGCCATCAGTGAACAGACGGACACTGAAGCTTTCTTT.

The CDR3 coding sequence is TGTGCCAGCTTCCCCCCCATTTTTGGTGAAGCTTTCTTT. Amino acids: CASFPPIFGEAFF. V and J are TRBV12-3 or TRBV12-4 and TRBJ1-1; D is uncertain. V shed 8 bases and J shed 7 bases, with 17 bases lying between them. This CDR3 has 13 amino acids.

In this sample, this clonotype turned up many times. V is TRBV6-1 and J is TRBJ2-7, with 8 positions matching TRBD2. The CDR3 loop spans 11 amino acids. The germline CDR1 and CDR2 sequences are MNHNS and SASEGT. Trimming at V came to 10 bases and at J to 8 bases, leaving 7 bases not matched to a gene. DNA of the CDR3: TGTGCCACCCAAAGCGGGAGCCAGCAGTACTTC. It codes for CATQSGSQQYF.

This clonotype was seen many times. CDR3: CASSPSTDLGYGYTF. In DNA form, the CDR3 reads TGTGCCAGCAGTCCGTCGACAGATCTCGGGTATGGCTACACCTTC. The chain uses TRBV12-3 or TRBV12-4 and TRBJ1-2; weak D call: TRBD1 (5 bases). The CDR3 is 15 residues long. The ends were cut back, 5 bases at V and 5 bases at J, with 18 bases in the middle.

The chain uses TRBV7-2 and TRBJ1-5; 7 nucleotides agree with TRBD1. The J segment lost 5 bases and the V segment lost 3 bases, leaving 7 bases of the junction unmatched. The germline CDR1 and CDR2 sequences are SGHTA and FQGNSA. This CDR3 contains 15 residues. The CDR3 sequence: CASSLGYRGYQPQHF. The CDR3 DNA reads TGTGCCAGCAGCTTGGGATACAGGGGATATCAGCCCCAGCATTTT.

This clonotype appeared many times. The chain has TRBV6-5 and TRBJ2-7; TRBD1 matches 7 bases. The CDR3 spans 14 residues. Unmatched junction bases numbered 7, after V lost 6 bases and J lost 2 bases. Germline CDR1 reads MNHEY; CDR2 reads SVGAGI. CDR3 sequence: CASRAGTVAYEQYF. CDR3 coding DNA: TGTGCCAGCAGGGCCGGGACAGTCGCCTACGAGCAGTACTTC.

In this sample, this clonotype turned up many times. In nucleotides, the CDR3 is TGCGCCAGCAGCTTGGGTAAAACAGTGAACTATGGCTACACCTTC. As protein: CASSLGKTVNYGYTF. This sequence joins TRBV5-1 and TRBJ1-2; D is uncertain. The CDR3 contains 15 residues. Germline V CDR1 and CDR2: SGHRS, YFSETQ. The V gene lost 0 bases and the J gene lost 2 bases, with 11 bases spanning the gap.

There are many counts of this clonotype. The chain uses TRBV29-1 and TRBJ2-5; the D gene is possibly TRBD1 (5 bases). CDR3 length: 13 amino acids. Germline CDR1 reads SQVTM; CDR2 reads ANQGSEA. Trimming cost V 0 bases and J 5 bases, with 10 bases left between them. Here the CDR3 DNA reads TGCAGCGTTGAAGAAGGGGTTGGCGAGACCCAGTACTTC. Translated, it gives CSVEEGVGETQYF. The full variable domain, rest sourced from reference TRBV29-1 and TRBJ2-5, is SAVISQKPSRDICQRGTSLTIQCQVDSQVTMMFWYRQQPGQSLTLIATANQGSEATYESGFVIDKFPISRPNLTFSTLTVSNMSPEDSSIYLCSVEEGVGETQYFGPGTRLLVL.

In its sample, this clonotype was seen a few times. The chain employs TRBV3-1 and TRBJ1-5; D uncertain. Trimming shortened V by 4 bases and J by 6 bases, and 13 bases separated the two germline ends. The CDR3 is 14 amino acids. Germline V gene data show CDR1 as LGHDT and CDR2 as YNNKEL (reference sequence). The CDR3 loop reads CASSPGRAIQPQHF. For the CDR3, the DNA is TGTGCCAGCAGCCCCGGTCGGGCAATTCAGCCCCAGCATTTT.

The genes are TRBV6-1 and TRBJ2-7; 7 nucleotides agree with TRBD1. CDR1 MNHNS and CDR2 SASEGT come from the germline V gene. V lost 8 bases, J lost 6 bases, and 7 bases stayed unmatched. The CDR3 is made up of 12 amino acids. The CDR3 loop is CASRQGTTEQYF. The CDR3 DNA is TGTGCCAGCCGACAGGGAACTACCGAGCAGTACTTC.

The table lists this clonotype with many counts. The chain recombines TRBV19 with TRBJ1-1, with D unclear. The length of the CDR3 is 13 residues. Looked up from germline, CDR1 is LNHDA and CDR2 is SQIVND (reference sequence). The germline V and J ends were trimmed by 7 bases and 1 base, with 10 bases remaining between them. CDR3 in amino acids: CASTFSANTEAFF. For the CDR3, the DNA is TGTGCCAGTACGTTCAGTGCGAACACTGAAGCTTTCTTT.

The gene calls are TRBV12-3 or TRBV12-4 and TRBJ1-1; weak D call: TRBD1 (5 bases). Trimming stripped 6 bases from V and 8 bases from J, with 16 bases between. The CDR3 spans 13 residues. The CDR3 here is CASSVRALLEAFF. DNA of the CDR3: TGTGCCAGCAGCGTCAGGGCTTTACTCGAAGCTTTCTTT.

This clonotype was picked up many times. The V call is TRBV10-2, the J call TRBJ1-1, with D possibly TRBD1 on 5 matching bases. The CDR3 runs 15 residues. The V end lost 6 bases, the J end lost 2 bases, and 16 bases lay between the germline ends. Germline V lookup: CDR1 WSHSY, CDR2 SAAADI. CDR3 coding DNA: TGCGCCAGCAGCTCCCCCGGGACCTTCAACACTGAAGCTTTCTTT. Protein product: CASSSPGTFNTEAFF.

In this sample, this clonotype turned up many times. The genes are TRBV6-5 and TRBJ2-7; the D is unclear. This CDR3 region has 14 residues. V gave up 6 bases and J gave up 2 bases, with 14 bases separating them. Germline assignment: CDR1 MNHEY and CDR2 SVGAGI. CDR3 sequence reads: CASSYPPQTYEQYF. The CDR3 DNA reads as TGTGCCAGCAGCTACCCTCCGCAGACCTACGAGCAGTACTTC.

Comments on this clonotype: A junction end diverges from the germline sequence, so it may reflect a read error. DNA of the CDR3: TGTGCCAGCAGCTTAGAGTTAGGGTCTCGGACTGAAGCTTGCTTT. This gives the protein CASSLELGSRTEACF. This chain connects TRBV7-9 to TRBJ1-1, with unresolved D. The CDR3 runs to 15 residues. CDR1 and CDR2 from the germline V gene are SEHNR and FQNEAQ (reference sequence).

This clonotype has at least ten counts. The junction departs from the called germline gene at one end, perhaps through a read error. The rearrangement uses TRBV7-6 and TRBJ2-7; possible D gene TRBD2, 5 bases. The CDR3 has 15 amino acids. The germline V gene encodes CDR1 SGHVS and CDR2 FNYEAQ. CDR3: CVSSPLSGRSYEQYF. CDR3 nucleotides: TGTGTCAGCAGCCCCCTTTCGGGAAGGTCCTACGAGCAGTACTTC.

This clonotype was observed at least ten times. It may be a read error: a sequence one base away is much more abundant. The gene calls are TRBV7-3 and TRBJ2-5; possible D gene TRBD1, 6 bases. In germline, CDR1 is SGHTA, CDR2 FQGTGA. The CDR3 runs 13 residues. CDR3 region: CASSWTEGETKYF. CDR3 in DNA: TGTGCCAGCAGCTGGACAGAAGGAGAGACCAAGTACTTC.

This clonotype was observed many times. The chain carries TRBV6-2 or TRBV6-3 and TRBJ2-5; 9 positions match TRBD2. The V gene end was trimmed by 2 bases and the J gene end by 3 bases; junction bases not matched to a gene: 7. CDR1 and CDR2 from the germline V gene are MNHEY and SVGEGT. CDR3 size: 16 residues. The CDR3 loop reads CASSYVRGRVEETQYF. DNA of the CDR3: TGTGCCAGCAGTTACGTGCGCGGGAGGGTCGAAGAGACCCAGTACTTC.

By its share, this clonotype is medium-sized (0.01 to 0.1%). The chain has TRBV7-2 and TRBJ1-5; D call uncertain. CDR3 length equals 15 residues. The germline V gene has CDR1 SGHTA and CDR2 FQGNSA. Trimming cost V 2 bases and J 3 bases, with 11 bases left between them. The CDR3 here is CASSLWGSYNQPQHF. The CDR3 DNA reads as TGTGCCAGCAGCTTATGGGGATCCTACAATCAGCCCCAGCATTTT.